The 17 T cell receptor beta chains reported below all come from one sample, sequenced in a study of Ad26.COV2.S vaccination and SARS-CoV-2 variants. Treatment noted: 15 to 20 received Ad26.COV2.S at low or high dose, single or two shots; several received placebo; per-sample allocation not given. At day 63 after the first vaccine or placebo injection, samples were drawn. Here immunoSEQ multiplex PCR was the method, and the copy in TCRdb shows in-frame clones only, minus some. In the table there are about 400,000 clones, 89% of which are singletons. The material sequenced was peripheral blood, taken in a trial of Ad26.COV2.S vaccine versus placebo. Receptors originate from a person between 18 and 59 years old who received the Ad26.COV2.S COVID-19 vaccine or a placebo.

The CDR3 DNA reads as TGTGCCAGCAGCTCCTCCCTGACAGAGAGCTCCTACAATGAGCAGTTCTTC. It specifies CASSSSLTESSYNEQFF. The chain combines TRBV5-5 with TRBJ2-1, with a possible D match to TRBD1 (5 bases). The CDR3 contains 17 residues. The germline V gene encodes CDR1 SGHKS and CDR2 YYEKEE (reference sequence). The ends were cut back, 3 bases at V and 0 bases at J, with 16 bases in the middle. Combining the CDR3 with reference TRBV5-5 and TRBJ2-1 gives the whole variable domain DAGVTQSPTHLIKTRGQQVTLRCSPISGHKSVSWYQQVLGQGPQFIFQYYEKEERGRGNFPDRFSARQFPNYSSELNVNALLLGDSALYLCASSSSLTESSYNEQFFGPGTRLTVL.

The chain uses TRBV6-5 and TRBJ2-7; 10 positions match TRBD1. V lost 5 bases to trimming and J lost 4 bases; unmatched junction nucleotides: 5. The CDR3 is made up of 14 amino acids. The V gene's germline CDR1 is MNHEY and CDR2 SVGAGI. CDR3: CASSRQGARYEQYF. Written as DNA, the CDR3 is TGTGCCAGCAGTAGACAGGGGGCGAGGTACGAGCAGTACTTC.

The rearrangement joins TRBV14 to TRBJ2-1; TRBD1 matches at 7 bases. Germline V CDR1 and CDR2: SGHDN, FVKESK. The CDR3 runs 14 residues. V was pared by 2 bases and J by 9 bases, with 7 bases of the junction left unmatched. CDR3 protein: CASSQRGRLGEQFF. The CDR3, as DNA: TGTGCCAGCAGCCAAAGGGGGCGGCTCGGTGAGCAGTTCTTC.

In DNA form, the CDR3 reads TGTGCCAGCAGCCTGGGACAGGGAAAGGAGAAGAACACCGGGGAGCTGTTTTTT. Translation gives CASSLGQGKEKNTGELFF. V usage is TRBV11-3 and J usage is TRBJ2-2; TRBD1 aligns across 9 bases. CDR3 length: 18 residues. Germline V gene data show CDR1 as SGHNT and CDR2 as YENEEA. With 5 bases clipped from V and 1 base from J, the junction kept 11 bases outside the gene matches.

This chain links TRBV27 with TRBJ1-4; 12 bases are a match to TRBD1. The CDR3 contains 17 residues. CDR1 and CDR2 from the germline V gene are MNHEY and SMNVEV (reference sequence). The trim removed 6 bases at V and 8 bases at J, leaving 13 bases unmatched. The CDR3 coding sequence is TGTGCCAGCAGACCTGGGACAGGGGGCCGGTTCAGGGAAAAACTGTTTTTT. Its translation: CASRPGTGGRFREKLFF.

This chain uses TRBV3-1 (or the pseudogene TRBV3-2) with TRBJ2-7; 7 bases agree with TRBD2. This CDR3 region has 17 residues. With V trimmed by 0 bases and J by 1 base, 9 bases remained unmatched. Per the germline V gene, CDR1 is LGHDT and CDR2 is YNNKEL (reference sequence). Here the CDR3 reads CASSQDSGGSKSYEQYF. The DNA of the CDR3 is TGTGCCAGCAGCCAAGATAGCGGCGGGAGTAAATCCTACGAGCAGTACTTC.

This sequence joins TRBV28 and TRBJ1-3, with 7 bases that match TRBD1. CDR3 length equals 15 residues. Germline V gives CDR1 MDHEN, CDR2 SYDVKM. Trimming removed 5 bases from V and 2 bases from J; junction bases left unmatched: 6. The CDR3 loop is CASSPPTGTGNTIYF. CDR3 DNA: TGTGCCAGCAGTCCTCCGACAGGGACTGGAAACACCATATATTTT.

There are a few counts of this clone. The chain joins TRBV5-1 to TRBJ1-1; 9 bases are a match to TRBD1. The germline V gene has CDR1 SGHRS and CDR2 YFSETQ. The J segment lost 1 base and the V segment lost 4 bases, leaving 2 bases of the junction unmatched. The CDR3 consists of 14 residues. The CDR3 DNA is TGCGCCAGCAGCGGGACAGGGACGAACACTGAAGCTTTCTTT. It yields the protein CASSGTGTNTEAFF.

The chain uses TRBV19 and TRBJ2-3; 11 bases map to TRBD1. Germline CDR1 is LNHDA and CDR2 is SQIVND (reference sequence). Germline trimming cut 4 bases from V and 4 bases from J; bases unmatched to any gene: 4. CDR3 length equals 15 residues. CDR3 sequence reads: CASSNPGQGADTQYF. For the CDR3, the DNA is TGTGCCAGTAGTAACCCGGGACAGGGGGCAGATACGCAGTATTTT.

The chain is built from TRBV29-1 and TRBJ2-3; D not certain. CDR1 and CDR2 from the germline V gene are SQVTM and ANQGSEA. Trimming shortened V by 4 bases and J by 2 bases, and 4 bases separated the two germline ends. The CDR3 runs 11 residues. For the CDR3, the DNA is TGCAGCGTTGGGCTCACAGATACGCAGTATTTT. It is translated as CSVGLTDTQYF.

The chain links TRBV10-3 to TRBJ1-4; tentatively, D is TRBD1 (6 bases). CDR1 is ENHRY and CDR2 is SYGVKD in the germline V gene. The CDR3 consists of 16 residues. The V end lost 2 bases, the J end lost 2 bases, and 12 bases lay between the germline ends. This CDR3 reads CAISEVWDTTNEKLFF. CDR3 DNA: TGTGCCATCAGTGAGGTGTGGGACACCACTAATGAAAAACTGTTTTTT.

The chain joins TRBV29-1 to TRBJ2-3; no definite D call. The length of the CDR3 is 12 residues. Trimming shortened V by 0 bases and J by 4 bases, and 5 bases separated the two germline ends. Looked up from germline, CDR1 is SQVTM and CDR2 is ANQGSEA. CDR3 in DNA: TGCAGCGTTGAAGACGGAGCAGATACGCAGTATTTT. This gives the protein CSVEDGADTQYF.

The gene calls are TRBV28 and TRBJ1-2; D perhaps matches TRBD1 (5 bases). V lost 3 bases to trimming and J lost 5 bases, with 16 bases between them. Per germline, CDR1 MDHEN and CDR2 SYDVKM. The CDR3 length is 15 residues. CDR3 sequence: CASSFSRVTGYGYTF. The CDR3 coding sequence is TGTGCCAGCAGTTTCTCCAGGGTAACTGGGTATGGCTACACCTTC.

The V call is TRBV21-1, the J call TRBJ2-3; TRBD2 was called by the table and not checked on the DNA. TRBV21-1 is termed a pseudogene. This CDR3 comprises 15 residues. CDR3 residues: CASSEGLAGTDTQYF. For the CDR3, the DNA is TGTGCCAGCAGCGAGGGACTAGCGGGCACAGATACGCAGTATTTT.

The table lists this clone with a few counts. The rearrangement joins TRBV5-1 to TRBJ2-3; 9 bases map to TRBD1. Germline trimming cut 4 bases from V and 2 bases from J; bases unmatched to any gene: 5. This CDR3 is built from 15 residues. Germline CDR1 SGHRS, CDR2 YFSETQ. The CDR3 sequence: CASSGGTGNTDTQYF. For the CDR3, the DNA is TGCGCCAGCAGCGGGGGGACAGGGAACACAGATACGCAGTATTTT.

Turning to this clone: One end of the junction does not line up with germline, which may come from a read error. The CDR3 loop reads CASSRGTGGWGF. Written as DNA, the CDR3 is TGTGCCAGCAGCCGTGGGACAGGGGGTTGGGGGTTC. The chain recombines TRBV13 with TRBJ2-7, with 11 positions matching TRBD1. This CDR3 is 12 amino acids long. Germline assignment: CDR1 PRHDT and CDR2 FYEKMQ (reference sequence).

The genes are TRBV10-3 and TRBJ2-7; TRBD1 matches at 8 bases. In germline, CDR1 is ENHRY, CDR2 SYGVKD. The V segment lost 4 bases and the J segment 4 bases; nucleotides outside the gene matches: 6. The CDR3 consists of 14 residues. The CDR3 here is CAISGAGGGYEQYF. In DNA, the CDR3 is TGTGCCATCAGTGGTGCAGGGGGCGGGTACGAGCAGTACTTC.